This T cell receptor (beta chain) was sequenced during a study of cytomegalovirus exposure and HLA in healthy donors. Both 60 Vbeta primers and 13 Jbeta primers went into the PCR. Generated by immunoSEQ multiplex PCR, the TCRdb table keeps only in-frame clones and is missing some. The sample table sets out more than 95,000 clones. Findings and caveats of the study: A missense DCLRE1C variant was associated with V- and J-gene trimming of TCR beta chains in a later analysis, and an independent cohort replicated the association.

CDR1 and CDR2 (germline): MNHNS, SASEGT. The CDR3 runs to 15 residues. V lost 7 bases to trimming and J lost 8 bases; unmatched junction nucleotides: 7. Comments on this clone: Its specificity is unknown.

This sequence originates from a middle-aged man in good health and CMV-seronegative. The sequencing input was PBMCs. The chain recombines TRBV6-1 with TRBJ2-1; 14 nucleotides align to TRBD2. CDR3 bases: TGTGCCAGCACCGCAGGGACTAGCGGGGGTTATGAGCAGTTCTTC. As protein: CASTAGTSGGYEQFF.